These T cell receptor beta chains were read from a single sample in a study of blood T cell repertoires in COVID-19. Here immunoSEQ multiplex PCR was the method, and the copy in TCRdb shows in-frame clones only, minus some. The sample includes some 130,000 clones, around three quarters seen only once; the top ten take approximately 10%. Sample: peripheral blood. Receptor source: a human donor in a cohort sampled during active COVID-19. CDR3s include the opening cysteine and the closing phenylalanine or tryptophan. D genes are given only for firm matches. Rows may omit the clone size; those that give it use once, few, many or a size class.

D gene,V gene,J gene,clone size,CDR3 protein,CDR3 DNA
-,TRBV30,TRBJ1-2,-,CAWSVLSAGYTF,TGTGCCTGGAGTGTTCTAAGTGCTGGCTACACCTTC
-,TRBV10-1,TRBJ2-5,few,CASSDGPSGSQYF,TGCGCCAGCAGTGATGGGCCCTCGGGGTCCCAGTACTTC
-,TRBV18,TRBJ2-2,-,CASSLTGRGGVANTGELFF,TGTGCCAGCTCTTTAACCGGCCGCGGGGGCGTTGCGAACACCGGGGAGCTGTTTTTT
TRBD1,TRBV5-4,TRBJ1-2,few,CASSLQTGRQGAGGYTF,TGTGCCAGCAGCTTACAGACCGGGAGACAGGGGGCAGGGGGCTACACCTTC
-,TRBV6-5,TRBJ2-6,-,CATQAVSGANVLTF,TGTGCCACTCAAGCGGTCTCTGGGGCCAACGTCCTGACTTTC
TRBD1,TRBV20-1,TRBJ2-5,-,CSASPTGGETQYF,TGCAGTGCTAGTCCAACAGGGGGAGAGACCCAGTACTTC
-,TRBV5-4,TRBJ2-7,-,CASSLVGRRNEQYF,TGTGCCAGCAGCTTGGTAGGGAGGCGGAACGAGCAGTACTTC
TRBD1,TRBV30,TRBJ1-4,-,CAWRKGAPNEKLFF,TGTGCCTGGAGGAAGGGGGCCCCAAATGAAAAACTGTTTTTT
TRBD1,TRBV12-3/TRBV12-4,TRBJ1-1,few,CASTRQGDTEAFF,TGTGCCAGCACCCGACAGGGGGACACTGAAGCTTTCTTT
TRBD1,TRBV11-2,TRBJ2-6,-,CASSFYRGSGANVLTF,TGTGCCAGCAGCTTTTACAGGGGCTCTGGGGCCAACGTCCTGACTTTC
TRBD1,TRBV9,TRBJ1-1,-,CASSISSGGTEAFF,TGTGCCAGCAGCATCAGCTCAGGGGGGACTGAAGCTTTCTTT
-,TRBV15,TRBJ2-6,-,CATSTDVSGANVLTF,TGTGCCACCAGCACAGACGTCTCTGGGGCCAACGTCCTGACTTTC
-,TRBV6-6,TRBJ1-3,-,CASSYSGQAPGNTIYF,TGTGCCAGCAGTTACTCGGGGCAGGCCCCAGGAAACACCATATATTTT
-,TRBV2,TRBJ2-7,-,CASRIGTAYEQYF,TGTGCCAGCAGAATCGGGACTGCCTACGAGCAGTACTTC
TRBD1,TRBV4-2,TRBJ1-1,few,CASTQGHVTGPTEAFF,TGTGCCAGCACCCAAGGTCATGTGACAGGGCCCACTGAAGCTTTCTTT
TRBD2,TRBV19,TRBJ2-7,-,CASSSGLAETYEQYF,TGTGCCAGTAGTTCTGGACTAGCGGAAACCTACGAGCAGTACTTC
TRBD1,TRBV5-4,TRBJ1-4,-,CASSRTGLGGANEKLFF,TGTGCCAGCAGCAGGACAGGATTGGGGGGAGCTAATGAAAAACTGTTTTTT